The present TCR beta chain was sequenced within a study of Tregs in tolerant kidney transplant recipients. Study-wide results and limits: Biological reproducibility was not directly addressed, but technical replication error appeared minimal.

Unstimulated regulatory T cells (CD4+CD25+CD127-), CD4+CD25- non-regulatory cells, CD4 and CD8 cells were FACS-sorted from thawed PBMCs. The CDR3 consists of 15 residues. Germline-derived CDR1 and CDR2 are GTSNPN and SVGIG (reference sequence). V shed 4 bases, J shed 1 base, and the junction held 9 bases outside the gene matches. Only in-frame clones appear in the TCRdb table, and some are missing; sequencing was by immunoSEQ multiplex PCR. The table lists approximately 260,000 clones, more than 65% of them singletons. With regard to this clone: The antigen remains undetermined.

The sequenced sample was CD4+ T cells from blood. This chain links TRBV30 with TRBJ2-7; TRBD2 agrees at 8 bases. This TCR derives from a human donor in good health. As DNA, the CDR3 is TGTGCCTGGACATCGGTGATAGCGGGGTCCTACGAGCAGTACTTC. As protein: CAWTSVIAGSYEQYF.